The clone carrying this T cell receptor beta chain appeared a few times. No antigen is known for it. The record originates from a study of cytomegalovirus exposure and HLA in healthy donors. About the study: Early on, a data release was issued that held about 85 million unique TCRs from HLA-typed donors.

General observations from the study: The study designated about 160 TCR beta chains cytomegalovirus-associated. Most TCR beta V segments were productive about 90% or about 30% of the time in an earlier analysis.

PCR employed 60 Vbeta and 13 Jbeta primers. TCRdb's copy holds only in-frame clones and misses some; the assay was immunoSEQ multiplex PCR. The table lists approximately 100,000 clones, roughly four fifths of them singletons. Sampled while nominally healthy, donors likely had unrecorded immune exposures. The ends lost 0 bases at V and 4 bases at J; junction bases unmatched: 4. This CDR3 is built from 16 residues. CDR1 is SGHRS, CDR2 YFSETQ, per germline. The clonotype comes from a male donor in good health and CMV-seropositive. The specimen sequenced was PBMCs. This chain uses TRBV5-1 with TRBJ2-5; 12 bases match TRBD2. CDR3: CASSLAPSGGGETQYF. The CDR3 region has the DNA TGCGCCAGCAGCTTGGCTCCTAGCGGGGGGGGAGAGACCCAGTACTTC.